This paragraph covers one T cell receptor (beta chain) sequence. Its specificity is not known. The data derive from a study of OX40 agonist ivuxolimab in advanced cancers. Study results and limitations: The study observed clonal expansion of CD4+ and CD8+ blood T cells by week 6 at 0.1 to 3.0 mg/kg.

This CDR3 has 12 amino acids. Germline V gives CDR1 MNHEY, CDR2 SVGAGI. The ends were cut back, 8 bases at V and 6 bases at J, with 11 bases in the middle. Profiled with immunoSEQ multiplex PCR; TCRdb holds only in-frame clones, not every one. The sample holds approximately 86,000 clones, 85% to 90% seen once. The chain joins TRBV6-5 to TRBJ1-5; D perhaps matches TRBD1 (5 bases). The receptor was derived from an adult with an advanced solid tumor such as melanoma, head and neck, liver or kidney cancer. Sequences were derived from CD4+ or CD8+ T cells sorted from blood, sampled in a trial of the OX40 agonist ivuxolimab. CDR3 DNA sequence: TGTGCCAGCGCGGGGCACGCTCAGCCCCAGCATTTT. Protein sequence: CASAGHAQPQHF.